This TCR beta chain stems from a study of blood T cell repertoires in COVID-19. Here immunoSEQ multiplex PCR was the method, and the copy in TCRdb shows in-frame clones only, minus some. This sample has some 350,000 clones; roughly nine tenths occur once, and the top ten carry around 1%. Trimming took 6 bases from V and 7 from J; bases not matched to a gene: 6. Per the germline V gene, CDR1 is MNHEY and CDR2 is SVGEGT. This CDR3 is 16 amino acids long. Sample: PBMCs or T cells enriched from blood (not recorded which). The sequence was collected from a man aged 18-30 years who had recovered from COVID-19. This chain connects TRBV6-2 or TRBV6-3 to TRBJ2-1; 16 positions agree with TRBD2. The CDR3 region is CASSPGTSGGGNEQFF. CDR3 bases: TGTGCCAGCAGCCCCGGGACTAGCGGGGGGGGGAATGAGCAGTTCTTC.